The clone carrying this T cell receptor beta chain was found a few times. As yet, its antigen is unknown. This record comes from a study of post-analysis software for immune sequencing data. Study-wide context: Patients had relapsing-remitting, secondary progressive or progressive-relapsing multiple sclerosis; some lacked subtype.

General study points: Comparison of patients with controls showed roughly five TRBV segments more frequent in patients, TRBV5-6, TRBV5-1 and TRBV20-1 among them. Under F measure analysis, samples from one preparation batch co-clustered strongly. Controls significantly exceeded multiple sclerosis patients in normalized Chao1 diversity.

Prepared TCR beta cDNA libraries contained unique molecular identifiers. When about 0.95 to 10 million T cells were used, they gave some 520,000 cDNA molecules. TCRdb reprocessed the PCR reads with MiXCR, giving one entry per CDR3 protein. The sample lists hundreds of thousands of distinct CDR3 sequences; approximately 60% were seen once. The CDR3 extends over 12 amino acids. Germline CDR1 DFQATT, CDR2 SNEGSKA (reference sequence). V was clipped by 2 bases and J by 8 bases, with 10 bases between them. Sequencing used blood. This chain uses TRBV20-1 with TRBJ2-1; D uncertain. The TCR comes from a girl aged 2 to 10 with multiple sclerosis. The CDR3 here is CSARRAIDEQFF. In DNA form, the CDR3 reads TGCAGTGCTAGACGGGCAATTGATGAGCAGTTCTTC.